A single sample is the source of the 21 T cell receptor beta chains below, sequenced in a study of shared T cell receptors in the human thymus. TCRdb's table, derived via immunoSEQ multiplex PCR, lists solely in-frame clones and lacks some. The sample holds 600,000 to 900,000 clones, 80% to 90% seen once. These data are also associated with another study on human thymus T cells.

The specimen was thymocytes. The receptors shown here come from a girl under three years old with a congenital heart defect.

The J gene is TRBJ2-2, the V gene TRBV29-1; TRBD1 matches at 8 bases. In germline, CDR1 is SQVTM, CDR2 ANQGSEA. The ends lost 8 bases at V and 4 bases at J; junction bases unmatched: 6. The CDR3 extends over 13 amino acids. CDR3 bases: TGCAGCACGCAGGGGGCTGGCACCGGGGAGCTGTTTTTT. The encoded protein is CSTQGAGTGELFF.

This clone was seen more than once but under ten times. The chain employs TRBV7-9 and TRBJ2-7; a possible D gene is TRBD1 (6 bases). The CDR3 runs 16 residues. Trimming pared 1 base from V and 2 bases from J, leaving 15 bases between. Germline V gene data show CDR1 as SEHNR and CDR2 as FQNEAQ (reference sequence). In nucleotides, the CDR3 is TGTGCCAGCAGCTTAGGATTGTGGGGGCTTCCCTACGAGCAGTACTTC. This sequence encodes CASSLGLWGLPYEQYF.

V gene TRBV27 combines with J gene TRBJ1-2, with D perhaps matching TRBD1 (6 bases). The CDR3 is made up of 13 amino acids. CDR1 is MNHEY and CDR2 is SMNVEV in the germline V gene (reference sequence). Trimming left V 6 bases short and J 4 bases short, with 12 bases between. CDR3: CASRNRESYGYTF. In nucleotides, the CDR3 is TGTGCCAGCAGGAACAGGGAAAGCTATGGCTACACCTTC.

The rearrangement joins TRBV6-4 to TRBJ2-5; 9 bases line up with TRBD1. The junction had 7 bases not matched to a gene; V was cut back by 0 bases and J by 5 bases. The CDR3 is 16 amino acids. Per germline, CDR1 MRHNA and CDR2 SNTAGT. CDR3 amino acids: CASSDSWTGAIETQYF. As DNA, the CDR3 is TGTGCCAGCAGTGACTCCTGGACAGGGGCGATTGAGACCCAGTACTTC.

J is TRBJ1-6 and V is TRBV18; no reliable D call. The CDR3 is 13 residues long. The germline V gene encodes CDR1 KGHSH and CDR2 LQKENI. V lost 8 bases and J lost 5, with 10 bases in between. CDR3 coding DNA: TGTGCCAGCCGGCGACTGAATAATTCACCCCTCCACTTT. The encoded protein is CASRRLNNSPLHF.

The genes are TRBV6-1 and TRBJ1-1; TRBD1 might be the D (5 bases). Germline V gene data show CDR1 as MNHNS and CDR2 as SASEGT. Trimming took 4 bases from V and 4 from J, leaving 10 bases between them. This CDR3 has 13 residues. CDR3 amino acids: CASSAQGGTEAFF. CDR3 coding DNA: TGTGCCAGCAGTGCGCAGGGAGGCACTGAAGCTTTCTTT.

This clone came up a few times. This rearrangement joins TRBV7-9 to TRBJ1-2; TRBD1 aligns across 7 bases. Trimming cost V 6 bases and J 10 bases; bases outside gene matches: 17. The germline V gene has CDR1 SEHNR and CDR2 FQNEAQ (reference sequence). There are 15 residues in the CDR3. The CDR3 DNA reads TGTGCCAGCAGTCCCAAGCGTGGCAGGGGGGACCCCTACACCTTC. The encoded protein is CASSPKRGRGDPYTF.

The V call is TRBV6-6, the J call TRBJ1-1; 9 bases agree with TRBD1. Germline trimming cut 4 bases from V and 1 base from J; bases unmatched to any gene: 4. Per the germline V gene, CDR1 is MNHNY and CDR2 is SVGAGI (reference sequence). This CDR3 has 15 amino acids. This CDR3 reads CASSFDRGSNTEAFF. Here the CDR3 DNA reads TGTGCCAGCAGTTTCGACAGGGGGTCGAACACTGAAGCTTTCTTT.

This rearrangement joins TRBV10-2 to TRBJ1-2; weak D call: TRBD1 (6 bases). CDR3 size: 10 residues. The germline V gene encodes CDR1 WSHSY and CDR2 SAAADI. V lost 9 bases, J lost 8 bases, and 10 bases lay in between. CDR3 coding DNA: TGCGCCAGAGGACAGACAGGCTACACCTTC. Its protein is CARGQTGYTF.

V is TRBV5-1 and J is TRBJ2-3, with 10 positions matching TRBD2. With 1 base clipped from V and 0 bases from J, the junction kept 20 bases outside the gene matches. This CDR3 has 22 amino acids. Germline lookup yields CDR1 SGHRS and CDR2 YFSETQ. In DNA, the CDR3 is TGCGCCAGCAGCTTGAATACTAGCGGGGAGGTTATCAATGGGGCCAGCACAGATACGCAGTATTTT. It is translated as CASSLNTSGEVINGASTDTQYF.

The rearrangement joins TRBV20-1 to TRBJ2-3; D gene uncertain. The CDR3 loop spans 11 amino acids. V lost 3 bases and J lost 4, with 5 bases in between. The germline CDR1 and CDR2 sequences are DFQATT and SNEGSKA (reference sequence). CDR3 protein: CSASQSDTQYF. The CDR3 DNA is TGCAGTGCTAGCCAGTCAGATACGCAGTATTTT.

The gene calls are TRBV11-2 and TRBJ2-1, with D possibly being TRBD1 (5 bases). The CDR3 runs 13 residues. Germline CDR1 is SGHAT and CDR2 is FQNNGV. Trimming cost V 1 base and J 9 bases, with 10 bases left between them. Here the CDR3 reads CASSLVSRVEQFF. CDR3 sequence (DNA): TGTGCCAGCAGCTTAGTATCCAGGGTTGAGCAGTTCTTC.

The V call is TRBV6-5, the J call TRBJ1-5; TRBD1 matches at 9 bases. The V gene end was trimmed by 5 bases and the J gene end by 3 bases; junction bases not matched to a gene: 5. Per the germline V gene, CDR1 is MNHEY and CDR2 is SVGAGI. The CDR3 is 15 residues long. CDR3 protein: CASSRQGGANQPQHF. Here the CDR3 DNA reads TGTGCCAGCAGTCGACAGGGGGGGGCCAATCAGCCCCAGCATTTT.

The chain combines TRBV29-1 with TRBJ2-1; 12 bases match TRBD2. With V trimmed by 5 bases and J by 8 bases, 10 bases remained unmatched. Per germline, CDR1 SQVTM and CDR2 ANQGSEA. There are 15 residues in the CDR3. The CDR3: CSVSRTSGVHDEQFF. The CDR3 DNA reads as TGCAGCGTTAGCAGGACTAGCGGGGTGCACGATGAGCAGTTCTTC.

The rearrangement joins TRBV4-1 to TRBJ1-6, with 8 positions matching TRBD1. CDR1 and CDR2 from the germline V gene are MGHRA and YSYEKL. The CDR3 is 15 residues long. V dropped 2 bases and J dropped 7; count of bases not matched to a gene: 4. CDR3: CASSQTGGLNSPLHF. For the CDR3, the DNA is TGCGCCAGCAGCCAAACAGGGGGGCTGAATTCACCCCTCCACTTT.

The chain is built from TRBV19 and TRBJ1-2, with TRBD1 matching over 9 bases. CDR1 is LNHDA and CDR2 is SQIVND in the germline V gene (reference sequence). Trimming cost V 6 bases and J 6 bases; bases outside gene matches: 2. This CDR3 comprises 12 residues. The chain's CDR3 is CASSWTGDGYTF. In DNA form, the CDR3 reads TGTGCCAGTAGCTGGACAGGGGATGGCTACACCTTC.

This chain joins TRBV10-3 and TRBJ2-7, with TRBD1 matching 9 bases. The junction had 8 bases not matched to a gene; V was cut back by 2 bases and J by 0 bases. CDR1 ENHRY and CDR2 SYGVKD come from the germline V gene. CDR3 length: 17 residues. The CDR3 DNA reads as TGTGCCATCAGTGAGCGGGGGACAGGGCGATACTCCTACGAGCAGTACTTC. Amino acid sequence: CAISERGTGRYSYEQYF.

The CDR3 DNA follows: TGTGCCAGCAGTGAAAGGGGCCAGGCTCAAAACTATGGCTACACCTTC. Its protein product is CASSERGQAQNYGYTF. The genes are TRBV2 and TRBJ1-2; the D gene is possibly TRBD1 (5 bases). The germline V gene encodes CDR1 SNHLY and CDR2 FYNNEI. V was shortened by 2 bases and J by 2 bases, with 15 bases between the two germline ends. This CDR3 spans 16 amino acids.

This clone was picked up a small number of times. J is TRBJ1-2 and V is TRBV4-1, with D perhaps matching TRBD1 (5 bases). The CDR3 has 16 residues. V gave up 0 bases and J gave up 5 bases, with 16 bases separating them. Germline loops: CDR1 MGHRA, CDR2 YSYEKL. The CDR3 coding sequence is TGCGCCAGCAGCCAAGAGAGGAGGGACGGAGAGTATGGCTACACCTTC. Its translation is CASSQERRDGEYGYTF.

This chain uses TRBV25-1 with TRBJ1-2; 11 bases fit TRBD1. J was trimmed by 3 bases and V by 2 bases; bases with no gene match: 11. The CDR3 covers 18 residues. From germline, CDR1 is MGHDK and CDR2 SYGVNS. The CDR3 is CASSERGTGGLCYYGYTF. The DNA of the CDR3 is TGTGCCAGCAGTGAAAGGGGGACAGGGGGGTTATGTTACTATGGCTACACCTTC.

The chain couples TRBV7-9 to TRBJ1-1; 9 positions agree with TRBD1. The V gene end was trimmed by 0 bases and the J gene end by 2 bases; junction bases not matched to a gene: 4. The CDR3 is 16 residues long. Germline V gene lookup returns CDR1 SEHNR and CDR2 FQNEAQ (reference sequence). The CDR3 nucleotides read TGTGCCAGCAGCTTAGCGCGGGACAGGGTTAACACTGAAGCTTTCTTT. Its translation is CASSLARDRVNTEAFF.